The 9 T cell receptor beta chains presented below share a single source sample, sequenced in a study of blood T cell repertoires in COVID-19. Profiling relied on immunoSEQ multiplex PCR, and the TCRdb table lists in-frame clones only, not all of them. This sample yields about 200,000 clones, of which 60% to 85% are seen a single time; around 5.8% belongs to the top ten. Sequenced: peripheral blood. The receptors come from a woman in her seventies with acute or convalescent COVID-19.

The rearrangement links TRBV10-3 to TRBJ2-5, with D maybe TRBD2 (5 bases). This CDR3 comprises 18 residues. Trimming cost V 0 bases and J 5 bases, with 22 bases left between them. The V gene's germline CDR1 is ENHRY and CDR2 SYGVKD. CDR3 sequence: CAISESRSPAGVGETQYF. For the CDR3, the DNA is TGTGCCATCAGTGAGTCGAGGAGTCCGGCGGGTGTAGGGGAGACCCAGTACTTC.

The rearrangement uses TRBV5-1 and TRBJ2-1, with a weak D call TRBD1 (5 bases). From germline, CDR1 is SGHRS and CDR2 YFSETQ. V was clipped by 3 bases and J by 7 bases, with 11 bases between them. The CDR3 runs 13 residues. The CDR3 sequence is CASSWGTDNEQFF. CDR3 coding DNA: TGCGCCAGCAGCTGGGGCACTGATAATGAGCAGTTCTTC.

This clone was seen a handful of times. The chain carries TRBV4-2 and TRBJ2-1, with 7 bases lining up with TRBD1. The CDR3 spans 15 residues. Per germline, CDR1 LGHNA and CDR2 YNFKEQ. V lost 6 bases, J lost 7 bases, and 12 bases stayed unmatched. The CDR3 sequence: CASRARGGAENEQFF. Here the CDR3 DNA reads TGTGCCAGCAGGGCAAGAGGGGGCGCCGAAAATGAGCAGTTCTTC.

This clone was observed once. J is TRBJ1-5 and V is TRBV28, with D possibly being TRBD1 (5 bases). This CDR3 spans 15 amino acids. The V end lost 6 bases, the J end lost 3 bases, and 15 bases lay between the germline ends. Germline V gene sequence: CDR1 MDHEN, CDR2 SYDVKM. The CDR3 protein is CASSLRGTINQPQHF. For the CDR3, the DNA is TGTGCCAGCAGCCTCCGGGGGACTATCAATCAGCCCCAGCATTTT.

The chain employs TRBV14 and TRBJ1-5; perhaps TRBD1 as D (5 bases). CDR3 length: 15 residues. CDR1 SGHDN and CDR2 FVKESK come from the germline V gene. V lost 1 base and J lost 2, with 9 bases in between. The CDR3 reads CASSQGGTGNQPQHF. The CDR3 DNA is TGTGCCAGCAGCCAAGGGGGGACTGGCAATCAGCCCCAGCATTTT.

J is TRBJ2-5 and V is TRBV13; tentative D call: TRBD2 (5 bases). Between the trimmed V and J ends, which lost 2 bases and 5 bases, there was a span of 6 bases. Germline loops: CDR1 PRHDT, CDR2 FYEKMQ (reference sequence). This CDR3 contains 12 residues. As DNA, the CDR3 is TGTGCCAGCAGCTTATTAGCGGAGACCCAGTACTTC. Protein: CASSLLAETQYF.

This clone was counted only a few times. The chain joins TRBV29-1 to TRBJ1-5; D may be TRBD1 (6 bases). Per the germline V gene, CDR1 is SQVTM and CDR2 is ANQGSEA. The length of the CDR3 is 12 residues. V lost 6 bases and J lost 4, with 10 bases in between. CDR3 nucleotides: TGCAGCGTGGGGGCCCCGAATCAGCCCCAGCATTTT. It yields the protein CSVGAPNQPQHF. Full variable domain (rest looked up from reference TRBV29-1 and TRBJ1-5): SAVISQKPSRDICQRGTSLTIQCQVDSQVTMMFWYRQQPGQSLTLIATANQGSEATYESGFVIDKFPISRPNLTFSTLTVSNMSPEDSSIYLCSVGAPNQPQHFGDGTRLSIL.

A note on this clone: Other DNA sequences in this specimen translate into the identical CDR3. This chain uses TRBV5-1 with TRBJ1-2, with 7 nucleotides matching TRBD1. This CDR3 is built from 14 residues. Per germline, CDR1 SGHRS and CDR2 YFSETQ. Losses at the gene ends were 0 bases for V and 6 bases for J; bases not matched to a gene: 5. This CDR3 is CASSLADTGDGYTF. CDR3 DNA: TGCGCCAGCAGCTTGGCCGATACAGGGGATGGCTACACCTTC.

V is TRBV19 and J is TRBJ1-1, with 8 bases fitting TRBD1. The junction had 0 bases not matched to a gene; V was cut back by 2 bases and J by 10 bases. The CDR3 has 11 residues. CDR1 and CDR2 from the germline V gene are LNHDA and SQIVND (reference sequence). The CDR3 region is CASSIQGAAFF. The DNA of the CDR3 is TGTGCCAGTAGTATACAGGGGGCAGCTTTCTTT.